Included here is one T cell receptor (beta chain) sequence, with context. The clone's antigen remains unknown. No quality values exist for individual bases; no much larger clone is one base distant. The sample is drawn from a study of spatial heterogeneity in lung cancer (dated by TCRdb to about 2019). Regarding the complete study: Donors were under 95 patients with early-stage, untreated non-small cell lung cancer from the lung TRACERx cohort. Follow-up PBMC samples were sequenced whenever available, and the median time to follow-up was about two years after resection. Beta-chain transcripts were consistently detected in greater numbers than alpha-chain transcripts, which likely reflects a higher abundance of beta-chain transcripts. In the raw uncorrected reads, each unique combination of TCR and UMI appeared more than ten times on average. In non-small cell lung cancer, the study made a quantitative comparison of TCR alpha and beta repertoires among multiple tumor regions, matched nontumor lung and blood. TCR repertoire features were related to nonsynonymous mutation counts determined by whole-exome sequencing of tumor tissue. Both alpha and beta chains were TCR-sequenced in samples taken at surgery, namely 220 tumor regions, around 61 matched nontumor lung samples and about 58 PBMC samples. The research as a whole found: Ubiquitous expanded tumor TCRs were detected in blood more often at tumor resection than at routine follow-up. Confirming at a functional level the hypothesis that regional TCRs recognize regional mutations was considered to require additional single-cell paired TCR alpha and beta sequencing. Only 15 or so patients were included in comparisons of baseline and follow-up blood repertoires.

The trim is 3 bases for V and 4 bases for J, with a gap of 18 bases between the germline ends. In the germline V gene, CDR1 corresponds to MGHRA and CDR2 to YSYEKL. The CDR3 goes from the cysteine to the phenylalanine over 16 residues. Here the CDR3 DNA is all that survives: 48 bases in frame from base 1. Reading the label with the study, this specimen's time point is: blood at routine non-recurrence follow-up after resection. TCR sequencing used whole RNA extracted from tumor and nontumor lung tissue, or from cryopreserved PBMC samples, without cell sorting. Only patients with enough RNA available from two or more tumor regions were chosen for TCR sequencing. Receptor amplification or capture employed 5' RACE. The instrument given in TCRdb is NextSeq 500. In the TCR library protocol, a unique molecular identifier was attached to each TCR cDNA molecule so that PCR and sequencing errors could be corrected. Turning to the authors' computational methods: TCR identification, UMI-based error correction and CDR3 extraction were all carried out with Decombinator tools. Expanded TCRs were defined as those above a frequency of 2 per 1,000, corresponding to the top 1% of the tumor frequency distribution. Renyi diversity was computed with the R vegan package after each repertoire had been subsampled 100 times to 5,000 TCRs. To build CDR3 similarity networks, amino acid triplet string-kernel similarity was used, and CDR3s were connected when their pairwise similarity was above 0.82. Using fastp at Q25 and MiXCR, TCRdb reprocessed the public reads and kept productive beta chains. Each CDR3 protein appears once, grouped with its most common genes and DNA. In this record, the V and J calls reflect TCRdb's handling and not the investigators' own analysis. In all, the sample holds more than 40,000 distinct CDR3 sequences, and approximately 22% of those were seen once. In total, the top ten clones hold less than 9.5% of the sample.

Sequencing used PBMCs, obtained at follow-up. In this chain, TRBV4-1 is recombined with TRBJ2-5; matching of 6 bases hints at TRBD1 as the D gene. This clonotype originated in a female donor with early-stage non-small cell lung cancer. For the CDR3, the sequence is CASSHRWGPNSETQYF. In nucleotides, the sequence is TGCGCCAGCAGCCACCGGTGGGGGCCGAATTCAGAGACCCAGTACTTC.